This T cell receptor beta chain is drawn from a study of shared clonotypes between healthy human individuals (dated by TCRdb to the early 2020s). Study-wide context: The cohort included three men and a couple of women between 18 and 49 years of age. For each donor, CD4 naive and CD4 memory were each given three plates, CD8 naive was given two plates, and CD8 memory was given one plate. Per donor, leukapheresis produced somewhere between about 0.9 and 9 billion PBMCs. The study deeply sequenced blood TCR repertoires of about five healthy adults to estimate repertoire size and the extent of clonotype sharing between individuals. Libraries were prepared and TCR repertoires were sequenced by different laboratories using diverse techniques, in order to increase sequencing depth and limit assay-specific biases. The research as a whole found: About 5% of naive CD4, more than 3% of naive CD8, roughly 2.5% of memory CD4, and 0.35% to 0.5% of memory CD8 clonotypes were shared across four donors. Sampling was restricted to blood, and TCR repertoires in tissues likely differ from the TCR repertoires found in blood. Because the study included a small number of donors, the genetic and exposure-history diversity represented was limited. Naive subsets generally had larger estimated clonotype richness than memory subsets did. Higher generation probabilities were observed for clonotypes shared by all four sorted-subset donors than for non-shared clonotypes. Even with the large sequencing depth, rarefaction of the sorted-subset datasets indicated that sequencing was incomplete. Pairwise subsampling indicated that sequencing depth was expected to affect the degree of clonotype sharing among donors.

Using the deep immunoSEQ assay, multiplex PCR amplified TCR CDR3 regions from genomic DNA. Extracted genomic DNA from each cell subset was spread evenly across all wells of several immunoSEQ 96-well plates, with each plate serving as a replicate. For sorted subsets, each replicate PCR was loaded with approximately 0.2 ug genomic DNA, equivalent to approximately 33,000 T cell genomes. Purified libraries were quantified with a Qubit 3.0 fluorometer, sized on a Bioanalyzer 2100, and re-quantified with the KAPA Library Quantification kit. A separate single-read 150-cycle Illumina NextSeq 550 flow cell was used to sequence each immunoSEQ 96-well plate. The paper's processing steps were these. Because only junctional sequences without quality scores were contained in the immunoSEQ output, filtering matching that applied to full-length reads could not be performed. To assign V/J genes and CDR3, sequences were annotated against IMGT germline references using PyIR, a Python wrapper for IgBLAST v1.9. Reads were removed for weak V/J assignments (E-value above 1e-6), missing CDR3, stop codons, out-of-frame junctions, or ambiguous translated residues. V3J clonotypes were defined as sequences sharing the same inferred V gene, J gene, and CDR3 amino acid sequence. Percentage overlap between repertoires was computed as shared unique clonotypes divided by the size of the smaller repertoire. Richness of each repertoire was evaluated using RTK rarefaction, the Chao1 estimator, and Recon v2.1 estimates of unobserved clonotypes. OLGA was used to compute generation probabilities for all TCRbeta clonotypes that the gDNA method yielded from a few donors. Imported from immuneACCESS, the table was reduced by TCRdb to in-frame sequences with V and J called. These copies leave out some clones; in studies compared against another copy, an unresolved V gene accounts for under half, and the cause of the remainder is not known. From that table come the V and J calls and clone size; the DNA was used to work out D and trimming. In all, the sample holds millions of clones, and over 85% of those were seen once. Jointly, the top ten make up 0.13% of the sample.

Donors were healthy HIV-negative adults with no recently reported acute infections or vaccinations. Every donor was a Caucasian adult residing in Nashville, Tennessee, USA. CD4+ T cells were enriched by magnetic negative selection; naive cells were then positively selected on CD45RA, and the negative fraction formed the memory subset. After blood collection by leukapheresis, PBMCs were isolated using Ficoll-Histopaque density gradient centrifugation and then cryopreserved in the vapor phase of liquid nitrogen. Analytical flow cytometry was used to check the purity and quantity of every magnetically sorted T cell population. Each sorted fraction had its genomic DNA isolated and then quantified by UV absorbance on a Nanodrop 2000c. For this clone: Its antigen is still unknown. Base-call qualities are not available, and no considerably larger clone is one nucleotide away.

The sequencing sample was made of naive CD4+ T cells sorted from blood. The cell subset or site label, as the study defines it: CD45RA+ positively selected. This TCR was recovered from a man younger than 30 in good health.

The nucleotides are TGTGCCAGCAGCCCCCCGCAGTCCGGGCCGGGCTACGAGCAGTACTTC. Its translation is CASSPPQSGPGYEQYF. This chain is built from TRBV2 and TRBJ2-7; the D gene identity is not certain. The junction shows trimming of 6 bases on V and 3 bases on J, plus 21 bases between the germline ends. CDR1 and CDR2 are drawn from the germline V gene: SNHLY, FYNNEI. Counted from cysteine to phenylalanine, this CDR3 has 16 amino acids. The only DNA kept is the CDR3, 48 bases in frame from the first base.